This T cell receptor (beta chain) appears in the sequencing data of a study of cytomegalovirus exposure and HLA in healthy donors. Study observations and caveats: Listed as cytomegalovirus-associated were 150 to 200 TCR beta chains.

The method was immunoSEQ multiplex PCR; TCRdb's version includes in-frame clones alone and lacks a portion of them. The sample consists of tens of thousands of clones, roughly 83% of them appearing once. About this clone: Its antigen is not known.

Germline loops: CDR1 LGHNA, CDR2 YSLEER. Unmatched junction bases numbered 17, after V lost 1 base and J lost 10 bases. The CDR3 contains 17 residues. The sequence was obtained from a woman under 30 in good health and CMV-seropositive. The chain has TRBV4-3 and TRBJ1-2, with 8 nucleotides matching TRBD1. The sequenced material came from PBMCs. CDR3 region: CASSQGDRGVFGGSYTF. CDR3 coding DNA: TGCGCCAGCAGCCAAGGAGACAGGGGAGTTTTCGGCGGATCCTACACCTTC.